This entry features one TCR beta chain sequence. What it recognizes is unknown. This entry belongs to a study of blood T cells in healthy people across ages. Overall study: Template switching caught about one barcoded beta molecule for each two T cells.

The authors ran a second PCR of roughly 6 to 12 cycles using a sample-barcoded 5' primer and a J-beta primer mix. MiXCR, run by TCRdb on the 5' RACE reads, gives a single entry per CDR3 protein. Of over 600,000 distinct CDR3 sequences listed, 21% are singletons. Each donor was a healthy Caucasian individual from Russia, aged 6 to 90. Study-wide points: Among long-lived donors, naive CD4+ cells were more numerous and diversity higher than in aged donors.

The clonotype originates from a man aged 65 to 85 in good health. Sequencing used blood.

As DNA, the CDR3 is TGCAGTGCTAGGAAAGATTCCTACAATGAGCAGTTCTTC. Protein sequence: CSARKDSYNEQFF. The chain employs TRBV20-1 and TRBJ2-1; D is unresolved. This CDR3 comprises 13 residues. Deletions cut 3 bases from V and 1 base from J, with 7 bases between. Looked up from germline, CDR1 is DFQATT and CDR2 is SNEGSKA (reference sequence).